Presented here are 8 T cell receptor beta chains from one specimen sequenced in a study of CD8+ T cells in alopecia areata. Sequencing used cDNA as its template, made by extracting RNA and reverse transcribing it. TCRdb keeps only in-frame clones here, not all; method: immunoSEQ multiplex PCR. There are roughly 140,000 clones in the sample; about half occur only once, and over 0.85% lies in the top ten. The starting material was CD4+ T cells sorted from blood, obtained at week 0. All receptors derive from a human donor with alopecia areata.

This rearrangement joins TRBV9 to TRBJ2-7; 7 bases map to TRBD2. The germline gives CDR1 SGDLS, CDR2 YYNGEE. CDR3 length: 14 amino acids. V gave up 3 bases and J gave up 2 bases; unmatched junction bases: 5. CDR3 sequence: CASSGGLDAYEQYF. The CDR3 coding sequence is TGTGCCAGCAGCGGTGGACTAGATGCCTACGAGCAGTACTTC.

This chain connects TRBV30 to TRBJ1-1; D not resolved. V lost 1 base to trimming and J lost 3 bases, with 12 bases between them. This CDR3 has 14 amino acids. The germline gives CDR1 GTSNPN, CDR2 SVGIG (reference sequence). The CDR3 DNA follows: TGTGCCTGGAGTGGGGCAGGCGGTGACACTGAAGCTTTCTTT. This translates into CAWSGAGGDTEAFF. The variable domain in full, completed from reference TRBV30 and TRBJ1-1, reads SQTIHQWPATLVQPVGSPLSLECTVEGTSNPNLYWYRQAAGRGLQLLFYSVGIGQISSEVPQNLSASRPQDRQFILSSKKLLLSDSGFYLCAWSGAGGDTEAFFGQGTRLTVV.

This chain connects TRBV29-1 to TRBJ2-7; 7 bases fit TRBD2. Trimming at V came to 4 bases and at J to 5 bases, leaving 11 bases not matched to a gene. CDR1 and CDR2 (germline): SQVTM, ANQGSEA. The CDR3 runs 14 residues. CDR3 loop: CSVVEAGVSNEQYF. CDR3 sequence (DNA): TGCAGCGTTGTCGAGGCGGGAGTTAGCAACGAGCAGTACTTC.

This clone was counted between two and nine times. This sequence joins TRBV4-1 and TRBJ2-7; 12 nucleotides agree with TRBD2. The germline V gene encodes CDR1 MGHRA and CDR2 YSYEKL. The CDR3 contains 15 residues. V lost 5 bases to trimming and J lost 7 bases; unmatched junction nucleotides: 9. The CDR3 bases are TGCGCCAGCAGCGGAAGGACTAGCGGGACGGGGGAGCAGTACTTC. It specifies CASSGRTSGTGEQYF.

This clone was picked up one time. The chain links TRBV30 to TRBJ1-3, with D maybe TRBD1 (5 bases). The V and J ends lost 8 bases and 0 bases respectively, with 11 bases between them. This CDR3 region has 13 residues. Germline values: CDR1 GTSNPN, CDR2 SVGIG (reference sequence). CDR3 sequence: CAGRVSSGNTIYF. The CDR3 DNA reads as TGTGCCGGCAGGGTGAGCTCTGGAAACACCATATATTTT.

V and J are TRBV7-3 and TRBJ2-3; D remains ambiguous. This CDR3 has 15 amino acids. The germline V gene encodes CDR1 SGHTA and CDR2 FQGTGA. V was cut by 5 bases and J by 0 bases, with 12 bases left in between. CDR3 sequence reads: CASSTLAASTDTQYF. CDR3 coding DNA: TGTGCCAGCAGCACGTTAGCAGCTAGCACAGATACGCAGTATTTT.

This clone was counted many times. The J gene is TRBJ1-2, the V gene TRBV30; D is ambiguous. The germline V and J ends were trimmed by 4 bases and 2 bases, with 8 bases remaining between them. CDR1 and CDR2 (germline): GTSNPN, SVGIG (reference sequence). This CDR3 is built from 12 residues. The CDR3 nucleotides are TGTGCCTGGAACGGCGGGAACTATGGCTACACCTTC. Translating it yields CAWNGGNYGYTF. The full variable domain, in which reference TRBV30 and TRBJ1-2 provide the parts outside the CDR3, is SQTIHQWPATLVQPVGSPLSLECTVEGTSNPNLYWYRQAAGRGLQLLFYSVGIGQISSEVPQNLSASRPQDRQFILSSKKLLLSDSGFYLCAWNGGNYGYTFGSGTRLTVV.

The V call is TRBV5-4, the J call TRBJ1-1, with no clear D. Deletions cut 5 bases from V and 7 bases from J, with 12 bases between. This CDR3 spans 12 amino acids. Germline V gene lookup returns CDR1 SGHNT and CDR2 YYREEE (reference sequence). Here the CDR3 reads CASSREQFEAFF. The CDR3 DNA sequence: TGTGCCAGCAGTCGCGAGCAGTTTGAAGCTTTCTTT.